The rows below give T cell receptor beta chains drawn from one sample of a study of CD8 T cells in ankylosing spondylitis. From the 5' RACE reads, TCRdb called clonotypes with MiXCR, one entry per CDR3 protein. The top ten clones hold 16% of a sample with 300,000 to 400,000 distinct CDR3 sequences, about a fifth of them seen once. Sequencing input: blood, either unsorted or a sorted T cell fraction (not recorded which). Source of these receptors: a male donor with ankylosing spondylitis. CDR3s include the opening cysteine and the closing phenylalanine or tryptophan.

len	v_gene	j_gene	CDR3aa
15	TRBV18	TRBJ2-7	CASSPGSSGVYEQYF
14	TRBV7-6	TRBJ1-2	CASSLSPLDYGYTF
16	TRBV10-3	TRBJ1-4	CAISNRGISTNEKLFF
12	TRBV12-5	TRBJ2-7	CASGLEWYEQYF
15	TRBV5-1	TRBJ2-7	CASSREREETYEQYF
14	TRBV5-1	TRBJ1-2	CASTSGQGAGGYTF
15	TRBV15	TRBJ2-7	CATSRDSLRAYEQYF
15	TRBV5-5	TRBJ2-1	CATQPVAVDHNEQFF
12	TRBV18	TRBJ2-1	CASSPEGGQQFF
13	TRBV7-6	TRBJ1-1	CASSSRGYTEAFF
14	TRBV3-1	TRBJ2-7	CASSQNRVGYEQYF
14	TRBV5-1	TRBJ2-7	CASSSQDGTYEQYF
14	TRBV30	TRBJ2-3	CAWRTDSSTDTQYF
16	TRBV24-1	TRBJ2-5	CATSDLSLASRETQYF
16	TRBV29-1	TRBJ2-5	CSVQRLRGQFQETQYF
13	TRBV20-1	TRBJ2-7	CSAQGVVGNEQYF
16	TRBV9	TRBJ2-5	CASSVASLQGAETQYF
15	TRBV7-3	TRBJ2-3	CASSLTATRTDTQYF
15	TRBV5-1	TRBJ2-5	CASSWARGAGETQYF
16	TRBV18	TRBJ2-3	CASSPIAGASTDTQYF
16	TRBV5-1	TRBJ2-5	CASSLVTSGSRETQYF
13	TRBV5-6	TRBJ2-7	CASSPSQSYEQYF
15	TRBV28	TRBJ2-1	CASSVGGPSYNEQFF
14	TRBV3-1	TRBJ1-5	CASSQGQSNQPQHF
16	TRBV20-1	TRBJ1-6	CSARDGGEEGNSPLHF
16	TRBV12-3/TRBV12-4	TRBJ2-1	CASTWGSGSNTNEQFF
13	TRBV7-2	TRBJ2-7	CASSPRVRYEQYF